These 5 T cell receptor beta chains were all obtained from the same sample, sequenced in a study of liver allograft versus peripheral blood T cells. Study details: Liver transplant recipients had T cell receptor repertoires compared between transplanted liver and peripheral blood.

TCRdb analysed the reads with MiXCR anew, one entry per CDR3 protein. Of about 5,300 distinct CDR3 sequences listed, over 15% were seen once; the top ten hold around 9.3%. These receptors all come from a human patient who had a liver transplant. Some T cells may be provided by the graft donor.

By frequency in the sample, this clonotype is medium-sized (0.01 to 0.1%). V is TRBV6-1 and J is TRBJ2-2, with D possibly being TRBD1 (6 bases). V gave up 4 bases and J gave up 3 bases, with 12 bases separating them. The CDR3 spans 15 residues. Germline CDR1 reads MNHNS; CDR2 reads SASEGT. The CDR3, as DNA: TGTGCCAGCAGTGGTCCCAGGGGTTACACCGGGGAGCTGTTTTTT. Translating it yields CASSGPRGYTGELFF.

This sequence joins TRBV27 and TRBJ2-1; 8 bases fit TRBD1. The CDR3 is made up of 14 amino acids. Unmatched junction bases numbered 13, after V lost 4 bases and J lost 14 bases. CDR1 is MNHEY and CDR2 is SMNVEV in the germline V gene (reference sequence). In DNA form, the CDR3 reads TGTGCCAGCAGTTGGACGGGACAGGCAAAAAAGGAGTTCTTC. It specifies CASSWTGQAKKEFF.

This sequence joins TRBV7-3 and TRBJ2-6; D is unclear. CDR3 length: 17 residues. V was cut by 2 bases and J by 4 bases, with 15 bases left in between. Germline values: CDR1 SGHTA, CDR2 FQGTGA. The CDR3 DNA follows: TGTGCCAGCAGCTTAGGACCAACAGTACCCGGGGCCAACGTCCTGACTTTC. Encoded protein: CASSLGPTVPGANVLTF.

The rearrangement uses TRBV24-1 and TRBJ2-3; 9 bases line up with TRBD1. This CDR3 has 15 residues. With V trimmed by 3 bases and J by 3 bases, 3 bases remained unmatched. Germline CDR1 is KGHDR and CDR2 is SFDVKD. CDR3 sequence: CATSDVGQGTDTQYF. CDR3 in DNA: TGTGCCACCAGTGATGTGGGACAGGGAACAGATACGCAGTATTTT.

V gene TRBV28 combines with J gene TRBJ1-4; tentative D call: TRBD1 (6 bases). V was clipped by 1 base and J by 4 bases, with 10 bases between them. CDR1 is MDHEN, CDR2 SYDVKM, per germline. The CDR3 contains 15 residues. In DNA, the CDR3 is TGTGCCAGCAGTTTATCAGGGGCCTATAATGAAAAACTGTTTTTT. Its protein product is CASSLSGAYNEKLFF.